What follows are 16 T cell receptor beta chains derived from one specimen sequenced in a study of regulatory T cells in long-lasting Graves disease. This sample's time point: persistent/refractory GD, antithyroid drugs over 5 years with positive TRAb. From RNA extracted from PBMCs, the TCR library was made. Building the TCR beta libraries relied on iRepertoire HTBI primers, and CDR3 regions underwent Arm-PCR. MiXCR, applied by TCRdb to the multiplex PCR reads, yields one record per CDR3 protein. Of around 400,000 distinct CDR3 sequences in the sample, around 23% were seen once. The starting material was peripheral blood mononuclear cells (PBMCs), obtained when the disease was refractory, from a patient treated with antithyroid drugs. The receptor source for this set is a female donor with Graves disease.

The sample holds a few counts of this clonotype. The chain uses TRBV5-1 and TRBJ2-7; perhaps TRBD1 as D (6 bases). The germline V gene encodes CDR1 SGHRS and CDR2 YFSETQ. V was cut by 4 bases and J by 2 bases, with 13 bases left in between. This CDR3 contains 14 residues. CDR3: CASSDDRLTYEQYF. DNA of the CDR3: TGCGCCAGCAGCGACGACAGGTTGACCTACGAGCAGTACTTC.

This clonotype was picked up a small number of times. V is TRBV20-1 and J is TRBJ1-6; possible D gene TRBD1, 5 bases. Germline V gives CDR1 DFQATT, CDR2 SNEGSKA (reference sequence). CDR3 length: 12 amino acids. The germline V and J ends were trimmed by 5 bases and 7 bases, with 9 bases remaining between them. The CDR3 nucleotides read TGCAGTGCTGGAAGACAGAATTCACCCCTCCACTTT. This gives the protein CSAGRQNSPLHF.

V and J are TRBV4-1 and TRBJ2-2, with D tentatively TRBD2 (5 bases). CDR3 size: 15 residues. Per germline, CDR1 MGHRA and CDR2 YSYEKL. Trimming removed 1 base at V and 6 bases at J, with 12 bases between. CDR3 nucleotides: TGCGCCAGCAGCCAAGTGATCGGGGATCCCGGGGAGCTGTTTTTT. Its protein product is CASSQVIGDPGELFF.

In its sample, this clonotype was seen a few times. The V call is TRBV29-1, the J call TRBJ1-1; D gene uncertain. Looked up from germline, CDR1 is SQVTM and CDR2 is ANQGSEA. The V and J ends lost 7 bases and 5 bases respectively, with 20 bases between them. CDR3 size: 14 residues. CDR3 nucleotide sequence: TGCAGCGCCCTAGATGCTCAGCGGAATACTGAAGCTTTCTTT. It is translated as CSALDAQRNTEAFF.

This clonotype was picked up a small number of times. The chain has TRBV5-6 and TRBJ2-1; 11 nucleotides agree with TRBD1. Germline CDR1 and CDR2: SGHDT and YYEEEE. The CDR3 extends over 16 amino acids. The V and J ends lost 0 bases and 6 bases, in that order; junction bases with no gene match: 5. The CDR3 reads CASSLGTGGALNEQFF. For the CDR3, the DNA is TGTGCCAGCAGCTTGGGGACAGGGGGCGCGCTCAATGAGCAGTTCTTC.

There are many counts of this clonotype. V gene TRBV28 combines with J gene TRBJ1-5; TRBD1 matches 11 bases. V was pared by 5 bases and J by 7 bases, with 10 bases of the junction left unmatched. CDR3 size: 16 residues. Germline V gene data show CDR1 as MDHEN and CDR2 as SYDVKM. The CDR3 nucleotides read TGTGCCAGCAGTCCGAGGGGACAGGGGGACTTGCAGCCCCAGCATTTT. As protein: CASSPRGQGDLQPQHF.

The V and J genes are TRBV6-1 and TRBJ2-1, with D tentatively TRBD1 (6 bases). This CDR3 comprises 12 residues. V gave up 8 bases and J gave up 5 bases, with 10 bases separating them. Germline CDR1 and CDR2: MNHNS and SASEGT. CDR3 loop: CASLKGDNEQFF. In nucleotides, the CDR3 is TGTGCCAGCCTGAAGGGGGACAATGAGCAGTTCTTC.

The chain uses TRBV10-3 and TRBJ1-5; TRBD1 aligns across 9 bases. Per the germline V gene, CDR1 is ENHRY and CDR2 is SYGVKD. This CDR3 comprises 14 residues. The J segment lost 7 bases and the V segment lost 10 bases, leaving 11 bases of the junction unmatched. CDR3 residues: CASRGGTGNQPQHF. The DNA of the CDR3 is TGTGCCAGCAGGGGAGGGACAGGGAACCAGCCCCAGCATTTT.

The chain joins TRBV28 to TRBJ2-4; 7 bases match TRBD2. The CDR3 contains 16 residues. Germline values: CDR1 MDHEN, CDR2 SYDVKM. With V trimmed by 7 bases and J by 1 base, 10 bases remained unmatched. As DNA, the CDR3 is TGTGCCAGCACACCTGGGGGGGGGGGGGCCAAAAACATTCAGTACTTC. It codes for CASTPGGGGAKNIQYF.

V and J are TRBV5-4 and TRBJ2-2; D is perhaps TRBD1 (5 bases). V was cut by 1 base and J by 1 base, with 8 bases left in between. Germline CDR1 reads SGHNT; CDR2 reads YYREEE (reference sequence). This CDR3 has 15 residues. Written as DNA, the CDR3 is TGTGCCAGCAGCTTGTGGCAGGGGAACACCGGGGAGCTGTTTTTT. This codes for CASSLWQGNTGELFF.

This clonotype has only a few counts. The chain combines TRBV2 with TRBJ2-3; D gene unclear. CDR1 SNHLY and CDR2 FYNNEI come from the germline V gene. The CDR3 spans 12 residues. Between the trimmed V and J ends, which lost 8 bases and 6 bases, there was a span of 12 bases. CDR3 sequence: CASGPFGDTQYF. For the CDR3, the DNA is TGTGCCAGCGGCCCCTTTGGGGATACGCAGTATTTT.

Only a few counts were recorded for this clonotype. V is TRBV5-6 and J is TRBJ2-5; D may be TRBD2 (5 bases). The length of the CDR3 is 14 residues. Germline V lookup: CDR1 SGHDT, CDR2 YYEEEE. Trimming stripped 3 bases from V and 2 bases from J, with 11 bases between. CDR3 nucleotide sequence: TGTGCCAGCAGCTGGGGTAGCGTGCAAGAGACCCAGTACTTC. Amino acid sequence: CASSWGSVQETQYF.

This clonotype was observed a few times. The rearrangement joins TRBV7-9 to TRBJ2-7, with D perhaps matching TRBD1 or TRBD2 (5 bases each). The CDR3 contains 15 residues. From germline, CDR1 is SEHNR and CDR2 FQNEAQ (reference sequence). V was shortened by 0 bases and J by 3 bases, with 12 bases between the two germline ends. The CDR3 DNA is TGTGCCAGCAGCTTAGCGGGACGTGGCTTCTACGAGCAGTACTTC. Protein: CASSLAGRGFYEQYF.

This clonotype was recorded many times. The CDR3 nucleotides are TGTGCCAGCAGCTTCGACAGATACACCGGGGAGCTGTTTTTT. This codes for CASSFDRYTGELFF. The gene calls are TRBV11-2 and TRBJ2-2, with D possibly TRBD1 on 5 matching bases. This CDR3 is built from 14 residues. The germline V gene has CDR1 SGHAT and CDR2 FQNNGV. V lost 3 bases and J 3 bases, leaving 8 bases between the germline ends. The variable domain in full, with the rest retrieved from reference TRBV11-2 and TRBJ2-2, is EAGVAQSPRYKIIEKRQSVAFWCNPISGHATLYWYQQILGQGPKLLIQFQNNGVVDDSQLPKDRFSAERLKGVDSTLKIQPAKLEDSAVYLCASSFDRYTGELFFGEGSRLTVL.

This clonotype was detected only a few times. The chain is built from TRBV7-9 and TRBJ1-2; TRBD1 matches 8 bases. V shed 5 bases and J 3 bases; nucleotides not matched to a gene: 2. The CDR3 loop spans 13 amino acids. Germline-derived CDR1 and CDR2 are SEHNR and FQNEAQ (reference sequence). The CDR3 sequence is CASSPQGDYGYTF. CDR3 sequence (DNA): TGTGCCAGCAGCCCACAGGGGGACTATGGCTACACCTTC.

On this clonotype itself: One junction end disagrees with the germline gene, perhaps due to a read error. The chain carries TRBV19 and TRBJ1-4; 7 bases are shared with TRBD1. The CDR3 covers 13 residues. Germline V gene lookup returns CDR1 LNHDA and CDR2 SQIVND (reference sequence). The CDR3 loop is CASNRDSGEKPFF. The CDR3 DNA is TGTGCCAGTAATCGGGACAGCGGCGAAAAACCGTTTTTT.